These 9 T cell receptor beta chains share one sample of origin, sequenced in a study of T cell responses to AZD1222 COVID-19 vaccine. Profiling relied on immunoSEQ multiplex PCR, and the TCRdb table lists in-frame clones only, not all of them. Found here are approximately 93,000 clones, about 88% of them singletons; the top ten hold more than 5%. Sequences were derived from peripheral blood, sampled 28 days after the second AZD1222 dose. The receptor set was obtained from an adult who received the AZD1222 COVID-19 vaccine.

The chain carries TRBV30 and TRBJ1-2; D possibly corresponds to TRBD1 (5 bases). Per the germline V gene, CDR1 is GTSNPN and CDR2 is SVGIG (reference sequence). V lost 0 bases and J 4 bases, leaving 9 bases between the germline ends. This CDR3 is built from 13 residues. The CDR3 here is CAWSVNRGYGYTF. The CDR3 DNA reads as TGTGCCTGGAGTGTAAATAGGGGCTATGGCTACACCTTC.

The chain's CDR3 is CASSLASYEQYF. In DNA, the CDR3 is TGCGCCAGCAGCTTGGCCTCCTACGAGCAGTACTTC. The chain is built from TRBV5-1 and TRBJ2-7; D is undetermined. CDR3 length: 12 residues. Trimming removed 0 bases at V and 0 bases at J, with 1 base between. CDR1 SGHRS and CDR2 YFSETQ come from the germline V gene. Full variable domain (outside the CDR3, taken from reference TRBV5-1 and TRBJ2-7): KAGVTQTPRYLIKTRGQQVTLSCSPISGHRSVSWYQQTPGQGLQFLFEYFSETQRNKGNFPGRFSGRQFSNSRSEMNVSTLELGDSALYLCASSLASYEQYFGPGTRLTVT.

The chain links TRBV19 to TRBJ1-6; perhaps TRBD1 as D (6 bases). The V end lost 3 bases, the J end lost 0 bases, and 9 bases lay between the germline ends. This CDR3 region has 16 residues. From germline, CDR1 is LNHDA and CDR2 SQIVND (reference sequence). The CDR3 sequence is CASSIGTHSYNSPLHF. The CDR3 nucleotides read TGTGCCAGTAGTATTGGGACACACTCCTATAATTCACCCCTCCACTTT.

The chain couples TRBV24-1 to TRBJ2-2; perhaps TRBD2 as D (7 bases). Trimming removed 9 bases at V and 3 bases at J, with 19 bases between. This CDR3 region has 16 residues. Germline CDR1 reads KGHDR; CDR2 reads SFDVKD. CDR3 nucleotides: TGTGCCACCGGTGGTCTGGGGGGGCCCGACACCGGGGAGCTGTTTTTT. It translates to CATGGLGGPDTGELFF.

This chain connects TRBV5-8 to TRBJ2-2; 8 bases match TRBD1. V lost 4 bases to trimming and J lost 5 bases; unmatched junction nucleotides: 4. Germline V gives CDR1 SGHTS, CDR2 YDEGEE. The CDR3 has 14 residues. CDR3 residues: CASSRQGLTGELFF. DNA for the CDR3: TGTGCCAGCAGCCGACAGGGGCTTACCGGGGAGCTGTTTTTT.

This rearrangement joins TRBV7-2 to TRBJ2-3; TRBD2 aligns across 12 bases. The ends lost 5 bases at V and 7 bases at J; junction bases unmatched: 7. Germline values: CDR1 SGHTA, CDR2 FQGNSA. This CDR3 is built from 15 residues. CDR3 in DNA: TGTGCCAGCAGCCCGGGACTAGCGGGCTCGAATACGCAGTATTTT. It specifies CASSPGLAGSNTQYF. Together with reference TRBV7-2 and TRBJ2-3, the CDR3 gives the full variable domain: GAGVSQSPSNKVTEKGKDVELRCDPISGHTALYWYRQSLGQGLEFLIYFQGNSAPDKSGLPSDRFSAERTGGSVSTLTIQRTQQEDSAVYLCASSPGLAGSNTQYFGPGTRLTVL.

This chain uses TRBV9 with TRBJ2-1, with 9 positions matching TRBD2. The CDR3 runs 16 residues. V trimming: 3 bases; J trimming: 6 bases; junction bases outside the gene matches: 10. The germline CDR1 and CDR2 sequences are SGDLS and YYNGEE. The CDR3 protein is CASSAPRLAGLNEQFF. The CDR3 nucleotides are TGTGCCAGCAGCGCCCCCCGGCTAGCGGGGCTCAATGAGCAGTTCTTC. Based on the CDR3 plus reference TRBV9 and TRBJ2-1, the full variable domain is DSGVTQTPKHLITATGQRVTLRCSPRSGDLSVYWYQQSLDQGLQFLIQYYNGEERAKGNILERFSAQQFPDLHSELNLSSLELGDSALYFCASSAPRLAGLNEQFFGPGTRLTVL.

CDR3 protein: CASSQDRGGVGNEKLFF. The CDR3 region has the DNA TGCGCCAGCAGCCAAGACAGGGGGGGGGTTGGAAATGAAAAACTGTTTTTT. This chain links TRBV4-3 with TRBJ1-4; 7 bases agree with TRBD1. V dropped 0 bases and J dropped 5; count of bases not matched to a gene: 9. The CDR3 is made up of 17 amino acids. Germline loops: CDR1 LGHNA, CDR2 YSLEER.

The V and J genes are TRBV6-2 or TRBV6-3 and TRBJ1-5; TRBD1 aligns across 9 bases. The CDR3 is 18 amino acids. The germline V gene has CDR1 MNHEY and CDR2 SVGEGT. The V and J ends lost 4 bases and 0 bases, in that order; junction bases with no gene match: 10. DNA for the CDR3: TGTGCCAGCAGTTTCAGGACAGGGGCTCCCTATAGCAATCAGCCCCAGCATTTT. This encodes CASSFRTGAPYSNQPQHF.